This T cell receptor (beta chain) was obtained from a study of blood T cell repertoires in COVID-19. At the level of the study: T cells, B-cell-depleted T cells, or PBMCs supplied cDNA or gDNA.

Under the authors' procedure: Nucleated cell number was recorded as an estimate derived from reference gene primer amplification. Some clones are missing from TCRdb's copy, which holds only in-frame ones; the method was immunoSEQ multiplex PCR. V, J and clone size derive from that table, while D and trimming were established from the DNA sequence. The sample consists of a few hundred thousand clones, 85% to 90% of them appearing once. In terms of age and location, participants ranged from roughly 18 to 100 years and lived in under 30 US areas. Trimming stripped 6 bases from V and 5 bases from J, with 16 bases between. The CDR3 length is 14 residues. The germline CDR1 and CDR2 sequences are MNHEY and SVGAGI.

This TCR derives from a young woman who had recovered from COVID-19. The chain has TRBV6-5 and TRBJ2-5, with D possibly TRBD1 on 6 matching bases. Input material: PBMCs or T cells enriched from blood (not recorded which). The CDR3: CASSWVGAWETQYF. CDR3 nucleotides: TGTGCCAGCAGCTGGGTGGGGGCGTGGGAGACCCAGTACTTC.